The next 25 T cell receptor beta chains were all read from a single sample in a study of CD8+ T cells in alopecia areata. The sequencing template was cDNA reverse transcribed from extracted RNA. Libraries were prepared by immunoSEQ multiplex PCR; TCRdb keeps only in-frame clonotypes and omits some of them. The sample has 150,000 to 200,000 clones, 50% to 60% seen once. Source: CD4+ T cells sorted from blood, taken at week 0. The source of these receptors is a human donor with alopecia areata.

This chain links TRBV30 with TRBJ1-6; 9 bases match TRBD1. The CDR3 totals 13 residues. J lost 10 bases, V lost 3 bases, and 4 bases had no gene match. The germline CDR1 and CDR2 sequences are GTSNPN and SVGIG (reference sequence). Written as DNA, the CDR3 is TGTGCCTGGAGGGGGACAGGGAGCTCACCCCTCCACTTT. Protein product: CAWRGTGSSPLHF.

The chain carries TRBV9 and TRBJ2-7; D call uncertain. V dropped 0 bases and J dropped 2 bases, with 9 bases sitting between them. Germline CDR1 and CDR2: SGDLS and YYNGEE. This CDR3 contains 14 residues. The CDR3: CASSVDPVPYEQYF. CDR3 nucleotide sequence: TGTGCCAGCAGCGTAGACCCGGTCCCCTACGAGCAGTACTTC.

This chain uses TRBV29-1 with TRBJ2-3; D not certain. V lost 3 bases, J lost 6 bases, and 16 bases lay in between. Germline loops: CDR1 SQVTM, CDR2 ANQGSEA. The CDR3 spans 14 residues. CDR3 protein: CSVDRNSGGDTQYF. Here the CDR3 DNA reads TGCAGCGTTGATAGGAATTCGGGTGGGGATACGCAGTATTTT.

In its sample, this clone was seen once. This chain connects TRBV2 to TRBJ1-2; 8 bases agree with TRBD1. The J segment lost 4 bases and the V segment lost 7 bases, leaving 5 bases of the junction unmatched. The CDR3 consists of 13 residues. From germline, CDR1 is SNHLY and CDR2 FYNNEI. The chain's CDR3 is CASIRGQGYGYTF. CDR3 in DNA: TGTGCCAGCATCAGAGGACAGGGCTATGGCTACACCTTC.

CDR3 in amino acids: CASSYSMTGELFF. The CDR3 DNA follows: TGTGCCAGCAGTTACTCGATGACCGGGGAGCTGTTTTTT. The chain recombines TRBV6-6 with TRBJ2-2; D gene unclear. Germline CDR1 MNHNY, CDR2 SVGAGI (reference sequence). The CDR3 runs 13 residues. V was pared by 0 bases and J by 5 bases, with 4 bases between.

This clone has just one count. V usage is TRBV6-1 and J usage is TRBJ2-1, with 7 bases fitting TRBD2. The ends lost 6 bases at V and 0 bases at J; junction bases unmatched: 5. This CDR3 has 15 residues. The germline CDR1 and CDR2 sequences are MNHNS and SASEGT. CDR3 in DNA: TGTGCCAGCAGACCGAGCGGGGACTCCTACAATGAGCAGTTCTTC. Its protein product is CASRPSGDSYNEQFF.

The chain is built from TRBV15 and TRBJ2-3; D gene uncertain. The germline gives CDR1 LNHNV, CDR2 YYDKDF (reference sequence). This CDR3 is 16 amino acids long. The V end lost 1 base, the J end lost 0 bases, and 11 bases lay between the germline ends. The CDR3 DNA reads as TGTGCCACCAGCAGAGTCGGTACGGGTAGCACAGATACGCAGTATTTT. This translates into CATSRVGTGSTDTQYF.

The chain employs TRBV30 and TRBJ2-7; weak D call: TRBD2 (6 bases). Germline assignment: CDR1 GTSNPN and CDR2 SVGIG (reference sequence). Trimming left V 4 bases short and J 3 bases short, with 16 bases between. CDR3 size: 14 residues. The CDR3 here is CAWKSRGSLYEQYF. The DNA of the CDR3 is TGTGCCTGGAAGTCCCGGGGGAGTCTCTACGAGCAGTACTTC.

The rearrangement links TRBV6-5 to TRBJ2-4, with a tentative D call TRBD1 (6 bases). Germline CDR1 reads MNHEY; CDR2 reads SVGAGI. Trimming left V 2 bases short and J 7 bases short, with 9 bases between. The CDR3 sequence is 13 residues long. This CDR3 is CASSYDRTNIQYF. The DNA of the CDR3 is TGTGCCAGCAGTTACGACAGGACGAACATTCAGTACTTC.

This clone was counted between two and nine times. This sequence joins TRBV6-5 and TRBJ1-1; no definite D call. The CDR3 length is 10 residues. In germline, CDR1 is MNHEY, CDR2 SVGAGI. Trimming cost V 4 bases and J 8 bases, with 5 bases left between them. In DNA, the CDR3 is TGTGCCAGCAGTTGGAGGGAAGCTTTCTTT. Its translation: CASSWREAFF.

V gene TRBV11-3 combines with J gene TRBJ2-7; D perhaps matches TRBD1 (5 bases). V lost 5 bases and J 9 bases, leaving 26 bases between the germline ends. The germline V gene encodes CDR1 SGHNT and CDR2 YENEEA. The CDR3 extends over 16 amino acids. DNA for the CDR3: TGTGCCAGCAGCCTACGATTAACAGGAGCTTTTGGTCGGCAGTACTTC. Amino acids: CASSLRLTGAFGRQYF.

The chain has TRBV30 and TRBJ2-3; perhaps TRBD2 as D (6 bases). The germline CDR1 and CDR2 sequences are GTSNPN and SVGIG (reference sequence). The CDR3 loop spans 14 amino acids. The V gene lost 6 bases and the J gene lost 1 base, with 14 bases spanning the gap. The CDR3 bases are TGTGCCTGCAGAGGAGGGACCCGCACAGATACGCAGTATTTT. It is translated as CACRGGTRTDTQYF.

This chain links TRBV6-1 with TRBJ2-7; perhaps D is TRBD1 or TRBD2 (6 bases each). The CDR3 is 14 residues long. From germline, CDR1 is MNHNS and CDR2 SASEGT. V was trimmed by 3 bases and J by 2 bases, leaving 11 bases between them. Here the CDR3 reads CASSDRGGPYEQYF. In DNA, the CDR3 is TGTGCCAGCAGTGACAGGGGAGGCCCCTACGAGCAGTACTTC.

The chain uses TRBV30 and TRBJ1-1; unclear D gene. CDR3 length equals 12 residues. Germline CDR1 reads GTSNPN; CDR2 reads SVGIG (reference sequence). The V and J ends lost 1 base and 6 bases respectively, with 9 bases between them. The CDR3 spells CAWSALTAEAFF. CDR3 nucleotides: TGTGCCTGGAGTGCCCTTACAGCTGAAGCTTTCTTT.

The table lists this clone with a few counts. The rearrangement joins TRBV29-1 to TRBJ2-3; the D gene is possibly TRBD2 (6 bases). In germline, CDR1 is SQVTM, CDR2 ANQGSEA. V gave up 4 bases and J gave up 3 bases, with 14 bases separating them. The CDR3 length is 14 residues. Written as DNA, the CDR3 is TGCAGCGTTGGGGGACTCCCGGGGACAGATACGCAGTATTTT. Its protein is CSVGGLPGTDTQYF.

This chain links TRBV29-1 with TRBJ1-2, with D perhaps matching TRBD1 (5 bases). This CDR3 comprises 12 residues. V lost 5 bases, J lost 2 bases, and 9 bases lay in between. Per germline, CDR1 SQVTM and CDR2 ANQGSEA. The CDR3 reads CSVRDGNYGYTF. CDR3 coding DNA: TGCAGCGTTCGGGACGGCAACTATGGCTACACCTTC.

The chain carries TRBV7-2 and TRBJ1-2, with 7 nucleotides matching TRBD1. CDR1 is SGHTA, CDR2 FQGNSA, per germline. The junction had 9 bases not matched to a gene; V was cut back by 4 bases and J by 7 bases. There are 14 residues in the CDR3. DNA of the CDR3: TGTGCCAGCAGCTCACTAACAGGGGAATTTGGCTACACCTTC. As protein: CASSSLTGEFGYTF.

This clone was seen a few times. V and J are TRBV7-9 and TRBJ2-1, with 8 bases identical to TRBD2. V shed 4 bases, J shed 6 bases, and the junction held 5 bases outside the gene matches. The CDR3 consists of 14 residues. From germline, CDR1 is SEHNR and CDR2 FQNEAQ (reference sequence). CDR3 amino acids: CASSSFGTSNEQFF. CDR3 bases: TGTGCCAGCAGCTCTTTTGGGACTAGCAATGAGCAGTTCTTC.

The chain has TRBV6-1 and TRBJ1-2; 7 bases are a match to TRBD1. Germline V gene lookup returns CDR1 MNHNS and CDR2 SASEGT. The junction had 5 bases not matched to a gene; V was cut back by 6 bases and J by 4 bases. This CDR3 has 13 amino acids. CDR3 protein: CASSLGQSYGYTF. As DNA, the CDR3 is TGTGCCAGCAGCCTGGGACAGTCCTATGGCTACACCTTC.

This clone has just a few counts. This chain connects TRBV30 to TRBJ1-1; D gene ambiguous. This CDR3 has 14 residues. The V gene's germline CDR1 is GTSNPN and CDR2 SVGIG (reference sequence). The V gene lost 4 bases and the J gene lost 1 base, with 13 bases spanning the gap. CDR3: CAWKLIGGNTEAFF. Here the CDR3 DNA reads TGTGCCTGGAAGTTGATTGGCGGGAACACTGAAGCTTTCTTT.

This clone has more than one count but fewer than ten. CDR3 amino acids: CASSRQGLLGNTIYF. For the CDR3, the DNA is TGTGCCAGCAGCAGACAGGGATTGCTGGGAAACACCATATATTTT. The chain joins TRBV7-2 to TRBJ1-3; TRBD1 agrees at 7 bases. CDR3 size: 15 residues. The V segment lost 5 bases and the J segment 4 bases; nucleotides outside the gene matches: 8. Germline V gene sequence: CDR1 SGHTA, CDR2 FQGNSA.

This clone was seen only a few times. V usage is TRBV2 and J usage is TRBJ2-5; D is undetermined. Per the germline V gene, CDR1 is SNHLY and CDR2 is FYNNEI. V lost 3 bases to trimming and J lost 2 bases, with 7 bases between them. The CDR3 has 13 residues. CDR3: CASSEARQETQYF. The CDR3 DNA sequence: TGTGCCAGCAGTGAGGCTCGGCAAGAGACCCAGTACTTC.

This clone has only a few counts. V and J are TRBV11-2 and TRBJ2-1; D may match TRBD1 or TRBD2 (5 bases each). Trimming took off 6 bases at V and 2 bases at J, with 14 bases between the two ends. CDR3 length equals 15 residues. The V gene's germline CDR1 is SGHAT and CDR2 FQNNGV. The CDR3 DNA reads as TGTGCCAGCAGTATCCGGGACGGTCCCTACAATGAGCAGTTCTTC. Its protein product is CASSIRDGPYNEQFF.

The sample holds a few counts of this clone. The V and J genes are TRBV4-1 and TRBJ1-5; tentative D call: TRBD1 (5 bases). The CDR3 covers 15 residues. CDR1 and CDR2 (germline): MGHRA, YSYEKL. V gave up 1 base and J gave up 6 bases, with 13 bases separating them. The CDR3 reads CASSQVGQGIQPQHF. The CDR3 DNA is TGCGCCAGCAGCCAAGTTGGTCAGGGCATTCAGCCCCAGCATTTT.

This rearrangement joins TRBV29-1 to TRBJ1-1; D remains unclear. Trimming stripped 3 bases from V and 8 bases from J, with 4 bases between. The germline gives CDR1 SQVTM, CDR2 ANQGSEA. The CDR3 contains 9 residues. In DNA, the CDR3 is TGCAGCGTTGAGCGGGAAGCTTTCTTT. This encodes CSVEREAFF.